This T cell receptor beta chain was profiled in a study of cytomegalovirus exposure and HLA in healthy donors. The study, taken as a whole, reports: About 87% or about 30% of the time was how often most TCR beta V segments were productive, according to an earlier analysis. With later analysis, a missense DCLRE1C variant became linked to TCR beta V- and J-gene trimming.

Notes on this clone: Its target is not known.

V was clipped by 9 bases and J by 2 bases, with 15 bases between them. Germline V lookup: CDR1 MNHEY, CDR2 SMNVEV (reference sequence). The CDR3 is 14 amino acids. Primers for the PCR totalled 60 Vbeta and 13 Jbeta. Measured with immunoSEQ multiplex PCR; TCRdb has only the in-frame clones, and not every one. The profile covers over 150,000 clones, with about 70% appearing a single time and 2.8% taken by the ten largest. The chain links TRBV27 to TRBJ2-3; weak D call: TRBD2 (5 bases). The source material was PBMCs. This receptor was taken from a man aged 18 to 35 in good health and CMV-seronegative. CDR3 in DNA: TGTGCCAGTGGTCCCGGGGTAGTCACAGATACGCAGTATTTT. It encodes CASGPGVVTDTQYF.